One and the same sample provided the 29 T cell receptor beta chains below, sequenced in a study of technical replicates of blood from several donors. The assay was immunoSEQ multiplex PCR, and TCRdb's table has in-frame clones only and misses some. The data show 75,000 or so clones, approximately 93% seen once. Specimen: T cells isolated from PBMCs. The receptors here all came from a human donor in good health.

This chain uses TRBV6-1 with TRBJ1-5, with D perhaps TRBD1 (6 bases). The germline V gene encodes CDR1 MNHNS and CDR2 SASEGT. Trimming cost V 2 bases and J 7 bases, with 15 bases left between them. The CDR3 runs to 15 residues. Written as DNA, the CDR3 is TGTGCCAGCAGTGAATTTCTAGGGGGTTGGCAGCCCCAGCATTTT. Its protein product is CASSEFLGGWQPQHF.

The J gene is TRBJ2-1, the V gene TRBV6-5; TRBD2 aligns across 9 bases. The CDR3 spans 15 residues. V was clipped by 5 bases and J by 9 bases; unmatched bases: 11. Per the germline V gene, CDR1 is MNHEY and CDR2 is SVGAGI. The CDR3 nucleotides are TGTGCCAGCAGTCCTCTAGCGGGGATATTAAGTGAGCAGTTCTTC. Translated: CASSPLAGILSEQFF.

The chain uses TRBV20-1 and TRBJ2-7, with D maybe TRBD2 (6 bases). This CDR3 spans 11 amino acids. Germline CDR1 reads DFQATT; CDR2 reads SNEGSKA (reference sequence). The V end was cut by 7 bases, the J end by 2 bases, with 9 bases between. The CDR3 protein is CSVRLAYEQYF. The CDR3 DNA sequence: TGCAGTGTTCGACTAGCCTACGAGCAGTACTTC.

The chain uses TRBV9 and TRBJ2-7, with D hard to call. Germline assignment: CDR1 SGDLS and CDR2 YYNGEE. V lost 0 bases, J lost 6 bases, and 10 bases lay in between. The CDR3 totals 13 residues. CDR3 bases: TGTGCCAGCAGCGTAGTTACCCTAGGCGAGCAGTACTTC. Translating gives CASSVVTLGEQYF.

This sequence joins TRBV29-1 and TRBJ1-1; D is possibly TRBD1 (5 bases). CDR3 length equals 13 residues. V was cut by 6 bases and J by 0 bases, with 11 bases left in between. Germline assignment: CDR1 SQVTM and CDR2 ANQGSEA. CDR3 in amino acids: CSVGGRLNTEAFF. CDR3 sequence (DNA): TGCAGCGTGGGGGGACGGTTGAACACTGAAGCTTTCTTT. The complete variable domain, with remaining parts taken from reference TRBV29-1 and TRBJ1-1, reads SAVISQKPSRDICQRGTSLTIQCQVDSQVTMMFWYRQQPGQSLTLIATANQGSEATYESGFVIDKFPISRPNLTFSTLTVSNMSPEDSSIYLCSVGGRLNTEAFFGQGTRLTVV.

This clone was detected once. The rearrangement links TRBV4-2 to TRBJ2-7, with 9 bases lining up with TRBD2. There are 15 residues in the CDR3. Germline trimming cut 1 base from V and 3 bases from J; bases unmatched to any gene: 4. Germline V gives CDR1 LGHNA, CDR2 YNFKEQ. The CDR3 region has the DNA TGTGCCAGCAGCCAAGGGCGGGAGGGATACTACGAGCAGTACTTC. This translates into CASSQGREGYYEQYF.

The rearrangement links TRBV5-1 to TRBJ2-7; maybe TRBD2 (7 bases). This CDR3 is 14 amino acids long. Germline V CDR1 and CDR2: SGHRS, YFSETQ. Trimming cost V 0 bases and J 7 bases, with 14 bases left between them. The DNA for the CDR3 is TGCGCCAGCAGCTTGGAGGGGGGGGCGCAAGAGCAGTACTTC. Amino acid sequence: CASSLEGGAQEQYF.

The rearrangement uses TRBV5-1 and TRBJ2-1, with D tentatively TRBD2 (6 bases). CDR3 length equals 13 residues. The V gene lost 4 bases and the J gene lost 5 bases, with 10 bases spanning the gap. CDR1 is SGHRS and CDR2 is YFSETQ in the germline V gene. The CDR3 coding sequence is TGCGCCAGCAGCCCGGGACTCAACAATGAGCAGTTCTTC. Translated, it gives CASSPGLNNEQFF.

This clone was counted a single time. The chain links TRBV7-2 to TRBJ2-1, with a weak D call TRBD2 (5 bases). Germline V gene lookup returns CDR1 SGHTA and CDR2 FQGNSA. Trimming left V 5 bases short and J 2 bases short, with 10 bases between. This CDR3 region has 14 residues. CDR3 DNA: TGTGCCAGCAGCCCCTGGAGGACCTACAATGAGCAGTTCTTC. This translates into CASSPWRTYNEQFF.

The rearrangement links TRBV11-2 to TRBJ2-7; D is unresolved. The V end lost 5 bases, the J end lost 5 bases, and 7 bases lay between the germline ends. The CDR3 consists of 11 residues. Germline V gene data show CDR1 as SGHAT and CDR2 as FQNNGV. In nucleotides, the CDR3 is TGTGCCAGCAGCATACCTAACGAGCAGTACTTC. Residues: CASSIPNEQYF.

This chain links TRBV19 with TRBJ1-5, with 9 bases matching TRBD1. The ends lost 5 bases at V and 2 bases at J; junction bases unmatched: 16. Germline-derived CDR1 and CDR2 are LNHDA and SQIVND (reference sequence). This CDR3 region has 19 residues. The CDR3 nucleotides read TGTGCCAGTAGTCCCCAGGGGACAGGGAAGGTGGGAGGCAATCAGCCCCAGCATTTT. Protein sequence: CASSPQGTGKVGGNQPQHF.

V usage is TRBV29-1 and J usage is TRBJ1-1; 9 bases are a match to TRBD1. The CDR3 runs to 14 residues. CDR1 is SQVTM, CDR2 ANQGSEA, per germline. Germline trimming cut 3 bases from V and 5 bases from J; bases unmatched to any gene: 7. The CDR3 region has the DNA TGCAGCGTTGAGGTGACAGGGGGTCTTACTGAAGCTTTCTTT. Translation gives CSVEVTGGLTEAFF.

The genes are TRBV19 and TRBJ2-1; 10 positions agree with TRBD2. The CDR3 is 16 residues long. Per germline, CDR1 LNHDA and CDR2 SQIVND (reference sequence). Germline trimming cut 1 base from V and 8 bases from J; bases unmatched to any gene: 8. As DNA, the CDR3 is TGTGCCAGTAGTATAGGTCGGCTAGCGGGAGTGGATGAGCAGTTCTTC. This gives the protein CASSIGRLAGVDEQFF.

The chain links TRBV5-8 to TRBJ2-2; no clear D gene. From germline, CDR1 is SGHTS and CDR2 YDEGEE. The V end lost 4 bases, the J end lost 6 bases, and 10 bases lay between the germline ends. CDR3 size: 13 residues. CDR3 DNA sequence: TGTGCCAGCAGCCTCTTAAGCTCCGGGGAGCTGTTTTTT. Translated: CASSLLSSGELFF.

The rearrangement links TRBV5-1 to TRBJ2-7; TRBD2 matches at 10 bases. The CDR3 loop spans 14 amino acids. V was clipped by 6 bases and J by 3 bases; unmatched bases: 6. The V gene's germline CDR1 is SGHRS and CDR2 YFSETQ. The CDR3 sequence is CASTLAGVDYEQYF. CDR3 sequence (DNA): TGCGCCAGCACCCTAGCGGGAGTAGACTACGAGCAGTACTTC.

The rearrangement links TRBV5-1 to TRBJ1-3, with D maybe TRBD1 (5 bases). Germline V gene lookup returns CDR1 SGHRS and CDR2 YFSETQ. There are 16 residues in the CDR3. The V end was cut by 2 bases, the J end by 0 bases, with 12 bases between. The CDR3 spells CASSFGRQSSGNTIYF. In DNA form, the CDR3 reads TGCGCCAGCAGCTTTGGCAGACAGAGCTCTGGAAACACCATATATTTT.

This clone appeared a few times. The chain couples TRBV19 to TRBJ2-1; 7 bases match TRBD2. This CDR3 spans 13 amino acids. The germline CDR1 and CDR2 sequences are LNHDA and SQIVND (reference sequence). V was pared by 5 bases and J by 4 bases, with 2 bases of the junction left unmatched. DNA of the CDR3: TGTGCCAGTAGTGGGGGACTATACAATGAGCAGTTCTTC. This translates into CASSGGLYNEQFF. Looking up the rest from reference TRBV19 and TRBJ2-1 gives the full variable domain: DGGITQSPKYLFRKEGQNVTLSCEQNLNHDAMYWYRQDPGQGLRLIYYSQIVNDFQKGDIAEGYSVSREKKESFPLTVTSAQKNPTAFYLCASSGGLYNEQFFGPGTRLTVL.

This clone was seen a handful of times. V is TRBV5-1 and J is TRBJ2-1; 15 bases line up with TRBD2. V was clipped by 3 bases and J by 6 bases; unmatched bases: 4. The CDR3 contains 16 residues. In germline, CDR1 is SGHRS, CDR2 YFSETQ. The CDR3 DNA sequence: TGCGCCAGCAGCTGGACTAGCGGGAGGGCCGGCAATGAGCAGTTCTTC. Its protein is CASSWTSGRAGNEQFF.

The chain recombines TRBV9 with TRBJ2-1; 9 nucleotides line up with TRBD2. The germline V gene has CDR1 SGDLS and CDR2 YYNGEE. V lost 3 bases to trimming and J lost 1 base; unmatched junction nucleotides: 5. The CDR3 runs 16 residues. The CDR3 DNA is TGTGCCAGCAGCGGTTCAGCGGGAGGTTCCTACAATGAGCAGTTCTTC. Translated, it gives CASSGSAGGSYNEQFF.

CDR3 nucleotide sequence: TGTGCCAGCTCCCGGGACAGGGGCAATCAGCCCCAGCATTTT. It yields the protein CASSRDRGNQPQHF. V usage is TRBV19 and J usage is TRBJ1-5; TRBD1 matches 9 bases. J gave up 2 bases and V 9 bases, and 5 bases lay outside the gene matches. Per the germline V gene, CDR1 is LNHDA and CDR2 is SQIVND (reference sequence). The CDR3 is 14 amino acids.

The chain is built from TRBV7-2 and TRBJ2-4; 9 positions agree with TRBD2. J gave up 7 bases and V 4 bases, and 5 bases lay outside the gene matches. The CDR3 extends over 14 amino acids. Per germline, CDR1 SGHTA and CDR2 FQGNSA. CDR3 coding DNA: TGTGCCAGCAGCTGGACTAGCGAGGGCAACATTCAGTACTTC. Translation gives CASSWTSEGNIQYF.

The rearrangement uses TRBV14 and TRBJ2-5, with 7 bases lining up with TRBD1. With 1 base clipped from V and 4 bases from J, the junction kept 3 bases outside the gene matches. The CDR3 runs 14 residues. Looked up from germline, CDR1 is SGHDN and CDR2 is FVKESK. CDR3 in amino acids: CASSQGYRGETQYF. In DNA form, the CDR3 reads TGTGCCAGCAGCCAAGGTTACAGGGGAGAGACCCAGTACTTC.

DNA for the CDR3: TGTGCCTCAGAACCGGGACACCTGACCTACGAGCAGTACTTC. Translated: CASEPGHLTYEQYF. The chain carries TRBV30 and TRBJ2-7, with D tentatively TRBD1 (6 bases). CDR1 is GTSNPN, CDR2 SVGIG, per germline (reference sequence). CDR3 length: 14 residues. V lost 7 bases to trimming and J lost 2 bases, with 18 bases between them.

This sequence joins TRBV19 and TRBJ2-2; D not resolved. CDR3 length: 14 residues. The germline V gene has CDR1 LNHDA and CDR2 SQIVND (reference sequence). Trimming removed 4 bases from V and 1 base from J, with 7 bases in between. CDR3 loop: CASSTQMNTGELFF. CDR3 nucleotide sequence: TGTGCCAGTAGTACACAGATGAACACCGGGGAGCTGTTTTTT.

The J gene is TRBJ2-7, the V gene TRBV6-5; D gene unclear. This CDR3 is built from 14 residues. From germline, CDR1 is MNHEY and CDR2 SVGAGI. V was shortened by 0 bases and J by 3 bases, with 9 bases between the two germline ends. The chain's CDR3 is CASSYSAVLYEQYF. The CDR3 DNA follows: TGTGCCAGCAGTTACTCCGCTGTACTCTACGAGCAGTACTTC.

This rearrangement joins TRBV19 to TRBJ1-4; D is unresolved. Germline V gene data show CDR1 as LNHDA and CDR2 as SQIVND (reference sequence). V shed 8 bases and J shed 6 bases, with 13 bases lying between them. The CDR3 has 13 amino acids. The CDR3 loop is CASRWEEYEKLFF. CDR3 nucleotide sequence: TGTGCCAGTCGGTGGGAGGAGTATGAAAAACTGTTTTTT.

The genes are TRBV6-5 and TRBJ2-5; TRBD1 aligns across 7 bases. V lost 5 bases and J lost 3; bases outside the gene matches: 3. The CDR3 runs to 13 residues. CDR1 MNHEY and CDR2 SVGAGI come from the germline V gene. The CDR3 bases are TGTGCCAGCAGTACCGGGACAGAAGAGACCCAGTACTTC. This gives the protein CASSTGTEETQYF.

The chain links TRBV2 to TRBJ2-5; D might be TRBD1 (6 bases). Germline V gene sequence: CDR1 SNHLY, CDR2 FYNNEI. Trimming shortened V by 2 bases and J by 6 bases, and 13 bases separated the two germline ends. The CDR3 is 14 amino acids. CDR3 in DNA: TGTGCCAGCAGTGAACCAGGGGCTGCGAAGACCCAGTACTTC. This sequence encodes CASSEPGAAKTQYF.

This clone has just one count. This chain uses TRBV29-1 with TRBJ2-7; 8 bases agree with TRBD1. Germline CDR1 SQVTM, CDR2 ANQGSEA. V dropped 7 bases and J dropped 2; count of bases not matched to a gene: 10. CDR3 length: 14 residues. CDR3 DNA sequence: TGCAGCGGATCCGGGACAGGAGTGACCTACGAGCAGTACTTC. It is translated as CSGSGTGVTYEQYF.